The T cell receptor beta chain described here comes from a study of blood T cells in healthy people across ages. With a J-beta primer mix and a sample-barcoded 5' primer, a second PCR ran 7 to 11 cycles. TCRdb called the 5' RACE reads again in MiXCR, with one record for every CDR3 protein. This table holds about 800,000 distinct CDR3 sequences, 25% found once. From germline, CDR1 is DFQATT and CDR2 SNEGSKA (reference sequence). The CDR3 consists of 12 residues. Trimming cost V 3 bases and J 8 bases, with 10 bases left between them. The sample was also linked to a second study, of T cells of mothers and their children.

The sequenced sample consisted of blood. The chain employs TRBV20-1 and TRBJ1-4; maybe TRBD1 (5 bases). The TCR comes from a boy younger than 18 in good health. The DNA of the CDR3 is TGCAGTGCTAGCCTCCCAGGGGAAAAACTGTTTTTT. Translated: CSASLPGEKLFF.